The 18 T cell receptor beta chains below come from one sample, sequenced in a study of monozygotic twins with cystic fibrosis listed by TCRdb under 2021. Library method: the immunoSEQ multiplex PCR assay. Entries here come from immuneACCESS through TCRdb and include only in-frame sequences with V and J called. Some clones fail to appear in such tables; in the studies checked, an unresolved V gene covers under half of the shortfall, and the cause of the remainder is unknown. This sample lists some 25,000 clones; about 96% were detected once. The ten biggest clones cover 2.7% of the sample. The sequenced sample consisted of blood. The receptors here all came from a girl aged 2-10 years with cystic fibrosis.

This chain connects TRBV5-1 to TRBJ2-5; no clear D gene. V lost 0 bases to trimming and J lost 5 bases, with 8 bases between them. The CDR3 is made up of 13 amino acids. Germline values: CDR1 SGHRS, CDR2 YFSETQ. CDR3 DNA: TGCGCCAGCAGCTTGGGCGGACGGGAGACCCAGTACTTC. Protein: CASSLGGRETQYF.

The V and J genes are TRBV5-6 and TRBJ2-5; a possible D gene is TRBD1 (6 bases). The germline gives CDR1 SGHDT, CDR2 YYEEEE. This CDR3 has 14 residues. V was clipped by 0 bases and J by 4 bases, with 10 bases between them. CDR3: CASSLGGRGETQYF. The CDR3 bases are TGTGCCAGCAGCTTGGGTGGCAGGGGAGAGACCCAGTACTTC.

The V gene is TRBV5-6, the J gene TRBJ1-5, with unresolved D. The germline CDR1 and CDR2 sequences are SGHDT and YYEEEE. V was pared by 4 bases and J by 0 bases, with 11 bases between. The CDR3 length is 15 residues. The CDR3 here is CASSAGLNSNQPQHF. The CDR3 nucleotides read TGTGCCAGCAGCGCCGGACTAAATAGCAATCAGCCCCAGCATTTT.

This clone was seen just once. The chain carries TRBV30 and TRBJ2-5; no clear D. This CDR3 spans 13 amino acids. The germline V gene has CDR1 GTSNPN and CDR2 SVGIG (reference sequence). V dropped 0 bases and J dropped 4 bases, with 9 bases sitting between them. CDR3 nucleotide sequence: TGTGCCTGGAGTGTACTGGGTGGAGAGACCCAGTACTTC. This sequence encodes CAWSVLGGETQYF.

This sequence joins TRBV5-4 and TRBJ2-1, with 16 bases that match TRBD2. V shed 0 bases and J 3 bases; nucleotides not matched to a gene: 6. The CDR3 length is 19 residues. Per germline, CDR1 SGHNT and CDR2 YYREEE (reference sequence). CDR3 sequence: CASSLGKGLAGGGYNEQFF. The CDR3 DNA is TGTGCCAGCAGCTTGGGGAAGGGACTAGCGGGAGGGGGCTACAATGAGCAGTTCTTC.

The V gene is TRBV4-1, the J gene TRBJ2-7, with D perhaps matching TRBD1 (5 bases). The CDR3 spans 15 residues. The germline V gene encodes CDR1 MGHRA and CDR2 YSYEKL. V was cut by 4 bases and J by 6 bases, with 19 bases left in between. In DNA form, the CDR3 reads TGCGCCAGCAGCCCCGGTATAGGGGTAACTGTCGAGCAGTACTTC. Residues: CASSPGIGVTVEQYF.

The genes are TRBV6-6 and TRBJ2-7; the match to TRBD1 covers 8 bases. V lost 8 bases and J lost 2; bases outside the gene matches: 8. This CDR3 has 14 amino acids. Per the germline V gene, CDR1 is MNHNY and CDR2 is SVGAGI (reference sequence). The CDR3 coding sequence is TGTGCCAGCGGGACGAGGACAGGGACCTACGAGCAGTACTTC. As protein: CASGTRTGTYEQYF.

The chain has TRBV5-4 and TRBJ1-2; D is unresolved. V lost 6 bases to trimming and J lost 2 bases, with 17 bases between them. The V gene's germline CDR1 is SGHNT and CDR2 YYREEE (reference sequence). CDR3 size: 15 residues. CDR3 sequence: CASIGDVGVNYGYTF. The CDR3 DNA follows: TGTGCCAGCATTGGGGATGTCGGGGTAAACTATGGCTACACCTTC.

This chain uses TRBV5-4 with TRBJ2-7, with TRBD2 matching over 14 bases. The germline V gene encodes CDR1 SGHNT and CDR2 YYREEE (reference sequence). After removal of 4 bases from V and 0 bases from J, the junction contained 12 bases not matched to a gene. This CDR3 spans 19 amino acids. The CDR3 region is CASSPEPGLAGASSYEQYF. CDR3 nucleotides: TGTGCCAGCAGCCCGGAACCGGGACTAGCGGGGGCAAGCTCCTACGAGCAGTACTTC.

V usage is TRBV28 and J usage is TRBJ2-5, with D possibly matching TRBD1 (6 bases). The germline CDR1 and CDR2 sequences are MDHEN and SYDVKM. CDR3 size: 15 residues. The V and J ends lost 5 bases and 3 bases respectively, with 16 bases between them. CDR3 protein: CASSLRQAWKETQYF. The CDR3 bases are TGTGCCAGCAGTCTACGACAGGCTTGGAAAGAGACCCAGTACTTC.

J is TRBJ1-2 and V is TRBV5-1; D might be TRBD1 (6 bases). In germline, CDR1 is SGHRS, CDR2 YFSETQ. The CDR3 length is 13 residues. Trimming took off 4 bases at V and 6 bases at J, with 13 bases between the two ends. Here the CDR3 DNA reads TGCGCCAGCAGCCCTCGGACAGCAGATGGCTACACCTTC. This translates into CASSPRTADGYTF.

This chain links TRBV28 with TRBJ1-2, with 8 positions matching TRBD1. Germline V lookup: CDR1 MDHEN, CDR2 SYDVKM. The V and J ends lost 4 bases and 6 bases, in that order; junction bases with no gene match: 7. This CDR3 is 14 amino acids long. The CDR3 loop is CASSSGTGRNGYTF. The CDR3 DNA sequence: TGTGCCAGCAGTTCCGGGACAGGTAGAAATGGCTACACCTTC.

The chain recombines TRBV9 with TRBJ2-7, with a weak D call TRBD2 (6 bases). V lost 1 base, J lost 3 bases, and 14 bases lay in between. The CDR3 consists of 15 residues. Germline-derived CDR1 and CDR2 are SGDLS and YYNGEE. The CDR3 reads CASSVSGERFYEQYF. CDR3 nucleotide sequence: TGTGCCAGCAGCGTATCGGGGGAGAGATTCTACGAGCAGTACTTC.

This rearrangement joins TRBV4-3 to TRBJ2-7, with 10 bases lining up with TRBD2. The CDR3 sequence is 19 residues long. The J segment lost 6 bases and the V segment lost 6 bases, leaving 23 bases of the junction unmatched. Germline CDR1 reads LGHNA; CDR2 reads YSLEER. CDR3: CASRPSLAGAPSPISEQYF. DNA of the CDR3: TGCGCCAGCAGACCAAGTCTAGCGGGAGCTCCAAGCCCAATAAGCGAGCAGTACTTC.

The rearrangement links TRBV29-1 to TRBJ2-7, with D perhaps TRBD1 or TRBD2 (6 bases each). Deletions cut 7 bases from V and 0 bases from J, with 19 bases between. The CDR3 contains 15 residues. CDR1 and CDR2 (germline): SQVTM, ANQGSEA. In DNA form, the CDR3 reads TGCAGCGGGGGGGCAGGGTTACGAAACTCCTACGAGCAGTACTTC. Translating it yields CSGGAGLRNSYEQYF.

This chain connects TRBV6-5 to TRBJ2-5; D gene ambiguous. Germline values: CDR1 MNHEY, CDR2 SVGAGI. Trimming left V 8 bases short and J 4 bases short, with 5 bases between. The CDR3 length is 10 residues. CDR3 sequence (DNA): TGTGCCAGCGGGGTAGAGACCCAGTACTTC. It is translated as CASGVETQYF.

This clone was found once. The chain uses TRBV4-1 and TRBJ2-1; D gene unclear. This CDR3 has 13 residues. Trimming left V 4 bases short and J 4 bases short, with 8 bases between. The germline V gene encodes CDR1 MGHRA and CDR2 YSYEKL. CDR3 in amino acids: CASSRSLYNEQFF. The DNA for the CDR3 is TGCGCCAGCAGCCGGTCACTTTACAATGAGCAGTTCTTC.

The rearrangement joins TRBV4-2 to TRBJ1-3; no reliable D call. Germline V gene sequence: CDR1 LGHNA, CDR2 YNFKEQ. The CDR3 runs to 15 residues. Deletions cut 2 bases from V and 4 bases from J, with 12 bases between. The CDR3 region is CASSQSPGKGNTIYF. Written as DNA, the CDR3 is TGTGCCAGCAGCCAAAGTCCGGGGAAAGGAAACACCATATATTTT.